The clone carrying this T cell receptor (beta chain) was found many times. No antigen is known for it. In the library, individual cDNA molecules carried attached unique molecular identifiers. TCRdb ran MiXCR on the 5' RACE reads and lists one entry per CDR3 protein. The sample yields 68,000 or so distinct CDR3 sequences, 9.5% to 15% seen once. The CDR3 extends over 11 amino acids. The V gene lost 7 bases and the J gene lost 4 bases, with 5 bases spanning the gap. Germline V gene lookup returns CDR1 SEHNR and CDR2 FQNEAQ (reference sequence). The entry originates in a study of early T cells in non-severe SARS-CoV-2 infection. Study-level information: Unsorted whole-blood RNA was sequenced in bulk, leaving chains unpaired.

General study points: Matches to VDJdb favored anti-spike CD8 responses and missed private and CD4 specificities.

The sequence was obtained from an adult who was a healthcare worker with PCR-confirmed SARS-CoV-2 infection or an uninfected control (not recorded which). The V call is TRBV7-9, the J call TRBJ2-1, with D uncertain. What was sequenced was whole blood. CDR3 loop: CASTEYNEQFF. The CDR3 nucleotides read TGTGCCAGCACCGAATACAATGAGCAGTTCTTC. The full variable domain, completed using reference TRBV7-9 and TRBJ2-1, is DTGVSQNPRHKITKRGQNVTFRCDPISEHNRLYWYRQTLGQGPEFLTYFQNEAQLEKSRLLSDRFSAERPKGSFSTLEIQRTEQGDSAMYLCASTEYNEQFFGPGTRLTVL.